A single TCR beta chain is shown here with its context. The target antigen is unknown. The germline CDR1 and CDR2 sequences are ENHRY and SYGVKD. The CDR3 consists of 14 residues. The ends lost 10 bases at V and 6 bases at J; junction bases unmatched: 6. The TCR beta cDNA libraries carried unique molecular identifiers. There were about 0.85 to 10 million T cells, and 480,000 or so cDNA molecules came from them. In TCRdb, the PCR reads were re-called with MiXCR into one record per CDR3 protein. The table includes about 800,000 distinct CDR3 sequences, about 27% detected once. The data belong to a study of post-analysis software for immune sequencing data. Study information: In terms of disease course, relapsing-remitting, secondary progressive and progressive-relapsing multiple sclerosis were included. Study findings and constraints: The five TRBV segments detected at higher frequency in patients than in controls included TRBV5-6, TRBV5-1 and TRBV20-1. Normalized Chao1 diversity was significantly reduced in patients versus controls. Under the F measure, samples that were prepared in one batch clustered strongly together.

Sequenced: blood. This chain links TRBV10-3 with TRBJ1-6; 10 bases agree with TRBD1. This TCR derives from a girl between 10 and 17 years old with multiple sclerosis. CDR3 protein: CATRQGASNSPLHF. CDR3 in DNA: TGTGCCACTAGACAGGGGGCGTCTAATTCACCCCTCCACTTT.